Listed below are T cell receptor beta chains from one sample, sequenced in a study of CXCR3-negative and CXCR3-positive naive CD8 T cells. TCRdb derives one entry per CDR3 protein from the 5' RACE reads, leaving out DNA. The sample shows 150,000 to 180,000 distinct CDR3 sequences, and just under 0.5% sits with its ten largest clones. The material sequenced was naive CXCR3+ CD8+ T cells from blood. All receptors derive from a human donor in good health. Some clones in this sample may be carry-over from other donors' samples. Both conserved end residues are part of each CDR3. The order of the fields is CDR3 protein, J gene, V gene.

CDR3 protein: CASSQGLAGRNTGELFF; J gene: TRBJ2-2; V gene: TRBV5-5
CDR3 protein: CASNLAGGLSTDTQYF; J gene: TRBJ2-3; V gene: TRBV2
CDR3 protein: CASSFGLAGVGANVLTF; J gene: TRBJ2-6; V gene: TRBV5-4
CDR3 protein: CASSTGGAGQPQHF; J gene: TRBJ1-5; V gene: TRBV4-1
CDR3 protein: CASSLPGYGGEQYF; J gene: TRBJ2-7; V gene: TRBV28
CDR3 protein: CSARDHGTEMYTDTQYF; J gene: TRBJ2-3; V gene: TRBV20-1
CDR3 protein: CASSVGTSGHPPPYNEQFF; J gene: TRBJ2-1; V gene: TRBV7-3
CDR3 protein: CASSMTGELETQYF; J gene: TRBJ2-5; V gene: TRBV12-3/TRBV12-4
CDR3 protein: CASSFRVVGRSSYEQYF; J gene: TRBJ2-7; V gene: TRBV5-5
CDR3 protein: CAWSDRPAYEQYF; J gene: TRBJ2-7; V gene: TRBV30
CDR3 protein: CASSLADRAEKETQYF; J gene: TRBJ2-5; V gene: TRBV5-1
CDR3 protein: CASSSLRGNTEAFF; J gene: TRBJ1-1; V gene: TRBV28
CDR3 protein: CASSQEWAGAVHEQFF; J gene: TRBJ2-1; V gene: TRBV4-1
CDR3 protein: CASSPMLGLASYEQYF; J gene: TRBJ2-7; V gene: TRBV5-6
CDR3 protein: CSARDPKLSGRRTEAFF; J gene: TRBJ1-1; V gene: TRBV20-1
CDR3 protein: CAIRSLAGSTDTQYF; J gene: TRBJ2-3; V gene: TRBV10-3
CDR3 protein: CASSLGGSSGNIQYF; J gene: TRBJ2-4; V gene: TRBV7-3
CDR3 protein: CSVVSANTGELFF; J gene: TRBJ2-2; V gene: TRBV29-1